This T cell receptor (beta chain) was captured by sequencing in a study of beta chain features in type 1 diabetes. There are a few counts of this clone. CDR3 length equals 11 residues. Germline V gene sequence: CDR1 SSHAT, CDR2 FNYEAQ (reference sequence). Sequenced material consisted of expressed TCRB transcripts (all of the isolated RNA was reverse transcribed). Regulatory, naive and central memory T cell samples averaged approximately 3.3 million reads. TCRdb keeps only in-frame clones here, not all; method: immunoSEQ multiplex PCR. The profile shows about 290,000 clones, 8% of them singletons. The sample consisted of central memory CD4+ T cells from blood. The clonotype comes from a woman between 18 and 29 years old in good health. The genes are TRBV7-7 and TRBJ2-2; the D gene is possibly TRBD2 (6 bases). For the CDR3, the DNA is TGTGCTAGCGGCGGTTCCGGGGAGCTGTTTTTT. Protein product: CASGGSGELFF.